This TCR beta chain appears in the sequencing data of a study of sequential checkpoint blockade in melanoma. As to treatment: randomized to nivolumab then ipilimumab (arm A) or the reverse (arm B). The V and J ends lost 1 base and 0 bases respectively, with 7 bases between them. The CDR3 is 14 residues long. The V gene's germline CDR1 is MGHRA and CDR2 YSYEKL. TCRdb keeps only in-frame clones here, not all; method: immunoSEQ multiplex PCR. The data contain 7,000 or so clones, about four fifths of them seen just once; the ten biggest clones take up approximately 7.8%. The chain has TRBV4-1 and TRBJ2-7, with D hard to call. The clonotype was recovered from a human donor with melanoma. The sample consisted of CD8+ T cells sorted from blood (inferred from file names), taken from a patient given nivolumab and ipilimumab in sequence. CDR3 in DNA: TGCGCCAGCAGCCAAGCGGGTCTCTCCTACGAGCAGTACTTC. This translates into CASSQAGLSYEQYF.